These T cell receptor beta chains were read from a single sample in a study of human T cells and chemical hapten exposure. TCRdb itself ran the RACE reads through MiXCR, one entry per CDR3 protein. The data contain 25,000 to 35,000 distinct CDR3 sequences, 5% to 6.5% of them singletons. The sequences come from whole blood, collected in connection with sensitization to the hapten diphenylcyclopropenone (DPC). The source is a man aged 25-40 years with alopecia areata. Some clones in this sample may be carry-over from other donors' samples. Both conserved end residues are part of each CDR3. D genes are given only for firm matches. Some rows have no size entry. The others give once, few or many, or a class for an expanded clone.

D gene: TRBD2; V gene: TRBV20-1; J gene: TRBJ2-7; clone size: many; CDR3 DNA: TGCAGTGCTAGGAAGGCTAGCGGGACCGAGCAGTACTTC; CDR3 protein: CSARKASGTEQYF
D gene: .; V gene: TRBV6-5; J gene: TRBJ2-7; clone size: many; CDR3 DNA: TGTGCCAGCACCCAACCCGGAACCTACGAGCAGTACTTC; CDR3 protein: CASTQPGTYEQYF
D gene: TRBD2; V gene: TRBV11-3; J gene: TRBJ2-3; clone size: many; CDR3 DNA: TGTGCCAGCAGCAAGGGACTAGCGGGGGACACAGATACGCAGTATTTT; CDR3 protein: CASSKGLAGDTDTQYF
D gene: TRBD1; V gene: TRBV20-1; J gene: TRBJ1-5; clone size: many; CDR3 DNA: TGCAGAGGGGACAGACTTCATTATAGCAATCAGCCCCAGCATTTT; CDR3 protein: CRGDRLHYSNQPQHF
D gene: .; V gene: TRBV9; J gene: TRBJ2-2; clone size: many; CDR3 DNA: TGTGCCAGCAGCCAACTGACCGGGGAGCTGTTTTTT; CDR3 protein: CASSQLTGELFF
D gene: TRBD2; V gene: TRBV29-1; J gene: TRBJ2-1; clone size: many; CDR3 DNA: TGTGAAAGGAGCGGGAGAGCAAATGAGCAGTTCTTC; CDR3 protein: CERSGRANEQFF
D gene: .; V gene: TRBV5-6; J gene: TRBJ1-2; clone size: many; CDR3 DNA: TGTGCCAGCAGCCAGGATGGGCGGGGAGGCTATGGCTACACCTTC; CDR3 protein: CASSQDGRGGYGYTF
D gene: TRBD1; V gene: TRBV29-1; J gene: TRBJ2-5; clone size: many; CDR3 DNA: TGCAGCGTTGAAGGCGCGGACAGGGGGCGATCCCAAGAGACCCAGTACTTC; CDR3 protein: CSVEGADRGRSQETQYF
D gene: TRBD2; V gene: TRBV9; J gene: TRBJ2-5; clone size: .; CDR3 DNA: TGTGCCAGCAGCGTAGGAGCTAGCGGACAAGAGACCCAGTACTTC; CDR3 protein: CASSVGASGQETQYF
D gene: .; V gene: TRBV15; J gene: TRBJ2-3; clone size: many; CDR3 DNA: TGTGCCACCAGCAGAGGGAGGGCCAGGTACCCAGATACGCAGTATTTT; CDR3 protein: CATSRGRARYPDTQYF
D gene: TRBD2; V gene: TRBV7-9; J gene: TRBJ2-3; clone size: many; CDR3 DNA: TGTGCCAGCAACTTAGAGGGACTAGCCGCAGATACGCAGTATTTT; CDR3 protein: CASNLEGLAADTQYF
D gene: .; V gene: TRBV6-2/TRBV6-3; J gene: TRBJ1-6; clone size: many; CDR3 DNA: TGTGCCAGCAGGCGACTTCTCACGAGCTCCTATAATTCACCCCTCCACTTT; CDR3 protein: CASRRLLTSSYNSPLHF
D gene: .; V gene: TRBV11-2; J gene: TRBJ2-1; clone size: many; CDR3 DNA: TGTGCCAGCAGCTTAGCCGGGCAGTCCTCCTACAATGAGCAGTTCTTC; CDR3 protein: CASSLAGQSSYNEQFF
D gene: .; V gene: TRBV25-1; J gene: TRBJ1-2; clone size: many; CDR3 DNA: TGTGCCAGCAGTGAATATATTCAAGGCAACCGTGTGTCGGGCTACACCTTC; CDR3 protein: CASSEYIQGNRVSGYTF
D gene: .; V gene: TRBV24-1; J gene: TRBJ1-2; clone size: many; CDR3 DNA: TGTGCCACCAGTGATACCGCTCTGGGATGGAATTATGGCTACACCTTC; CDR3 protein: CATSDTALGWNYGYTF
D gene: .; V gene: TRBV7-9; J gene: TRBJ2-5; clone size: .; CDR3 DNA: TGTGCCAGCAGTATAGGGGGGCAAGAGACCCAGTACTTC; CDR3 protein: CASSIGGQETQYF
D gene: .; V gene: TRBV6-2/TRBV6-3; J gene: TRBJ1-1; clone size: many; CDR3 DNA: TGTGCCAGCAGCAAAACAAACCCGGGGGGCCGAACTGAAGCTTTCTTT; CDR3 protein: CASSKTNPGGRTEAFF
D gene: TRBD1; V gene: TRBV20-1; J gene: TRBJ1-5; clone size: many; CDR3 DNA: TGCAGTGCTAGAGCTACCACAGGGGTCAGCAATCAGCCCCAGCATTTT; CDR3 protein: CSARATTGVSNQPQHF
D gene: .; V gene: TRBV20-1; J gene: TRBJ1-1; clone size: .; CDR3 DNA: TGCAGTGCTAGAGTGCCCCTTGGAGGGGCAGGAGTGAACACTGAAGCTTTCTTT; CDR3 protein: CSARVPLGGAGVNTEAFF
D gene: .; V gene: TRBV3-1; J gene: TRBJ1-2; clone size: many; CDR3 DNA: TGTGCCAGCAGCCCTGACGGAACACTGGGCTACACCTTC; CDR3 protein: CASSPDGTLGYTF
D gene: TRBD1; V gene: TRBV6-1; J gene: TRBJ1-1; clone size: many; CDR3 DNA: TGTGCCAGCAACAGACAGGGGAACACTGAAGCTTTCTTT; CDR3 protein: CASNRQGNTEAFF
D gene: TRBD2; V gene: TRBV7-2; J gene: TRBJ2-5; clone size: many; CDR3 DNA: TGTGCCAGCAGCAAATCACTAGCGGGAGCTGACTACCAAGAGACCCAGTACTTC; CDR3 protein: CASSKSLAGADYQETQYF
D gene: TRBD2; V gene: TRBV15; J gene: TRBJ2-5; clone size: many; CDR3 DNA: TGTGCCACCAGCAGATTGTCCGCGGGAGGGGGTGAGACCCAGTACTTC; CDR3 protein: CATSRLSAGGGETQYF
D gene: TRBD2; V gene: TRBV13; J gene: TRBJ2-1; clone size: few; CDR3 DNA: TGTGCCAGCAGCCCGACTAGCGGGACCTACAATGAGCAGTTCTTC; CDR3 protein: CASSPTSGTYNEQFF
D gene: TRBD2; V gene: TRBV7-9; J gene: TRBJ2-3; clone size: many; CDR3 DNA: TGTGCCAGCAGCCGCTATGAGCCCGGGACTAGCGGGATCACAGATACGCAGTATTTT; CDR3 protein: CASSRYEPGTSGITDTQYF
D gene: .; V gene: TRBV24-1; J gene: TRBJ1-5; clone size: many; CDR3 DNA: TGTGCCACCAGTGACCCAGCGGCGGGAGCGTATCAGCCCCAGCATTTT; CDR3 protein: CATSDPAAGAYQPQHF
D gene: TRBD2; V gene: TRBV12-5; J gene: TRBJ2-3; clone size: many; CDR3 DNA: TGTGCTAGTGGTCTTCCACTAGCGGATAGCACAGATACGCAGTATTTT; CDR3 protein: CASGLPLADSTDTQYF
D gene: .; V gene: TRBV18; J gene: TRBJ2-7; clone size: medium-sized; CDR3 DNA: TGTGCCAGCTCACCACCCGCGACGTCCGAGCAGTACTTC; CDR3 protein: CASSPPATSEQYF
D gene: .; V gene: TRBV20-1; J gene: TRBJ2-2; clone size: many; CDR3 DNA: TGCAGTGCTAGAGTCGAGGGAGGCGGGGAGCTGTTTTTT; CDR3 protein: CSARVEGGGELFF
D gene: TRBD2; V gene: TRBV7-8; J gene: TRBJ2-5; clone size: many; CDR3 DNA: TGTGCCAGCAGCTTAGCGCGGGGGGAAGGAGAGACCCAGTACTTC; CDR3 protein: CASSLARGEGETQYF
D gene: .; V gene: TRBV6-5; J gene: TRBJ2-5; clone size: many; CDR3 DNA: .; CDR3 protein: CANFCASSYIRENQETQYF
D gene: .; V gene: TRBV11-2; J gene: TRBJ1-3; clone size: many; CDR3 DNA: TGTGCCAGCAGCCATGAACGTTCTGGAAACACCATATATTTT; CDR3 protein: CASSHERSGNTIYF
D gene: TRBD1; V gene: TRBV14; J gene: TRBJ1-1; clone size: .; CDR3 DNA: TGTGCCAGCAGCCAAGAGACAGGGTGGGACACTGAAGCTTTCTTT; CDR3 protein: CASSQETGWDTEAFF
D gene: .; V gene: TRBV24-1; J gene: TRBJ1-5; clone size: many; CDR3 DNA: TGTGCCACCAGTGATAATACAGGGAGTAGCAATCAGCCCCAGCATTTT; CDR3 protein: CATSDNTGSSNQPQHF
D gene: TRBD2; V gene: TRBV18; J gene: TRBJ2-7; clone size: many; CDR3 DNA: TGTGCCAGCTCACCGACTAGCGGGAGCTACGAGCAGTACTTC; CDR3 protein: CASSPTSGSYEQYF
D gene: .; V gene: TRBV2; J gene: TRBJ1-6; clone size: many; CDR3 DNA: TGTGCCAGCAGTTCAATGGATTCACCCCTCCACTTT; CDR3 protein: CASSSMDSPLHF
D gene: .; V gene: TRBV4-1; J gene: TRBJ2-3; clone size: many; CDR3 DNA: TGCGCCAGCAGCCAGGAGGGGGCCGTGATTGTGGATACGCAGTATTTT; CDR3 protein: CASSQEGAVIVDTQYF
D gene: TRBD1; V gene: TRBV12-3/TRBV12-4; J gene: TRBJ1-3; clone size: many; CDR3 DNA: TGTGCCAGCAGTTCGGGACAGGGGGGGATTGGAAACACCATATATTTT; CDR3 protein: CASSSGQGGIGNTIYF
D gene: .; V gene: TRBV5-6; J gene: TRBJ2-3; clone size: many; CDR3 DNA: TGTGCCAGCAGCCCGTCGGATGGGGGAGATACGCAGTATTTT; CDR3 protein: CASSPSDGGDTQYF
D gene: TRBD1; V gene: TRBV27; J gene: TRBJ2-1; clone size: many; CDR3 DNA: TGTGCCAGCAGTATGACAGGGTTCGCTGAGCAGTTCTTC; CDR3 protein: CASSMTGFAEQFF
D gene: .; V gene: TRBV14; J gene: TRBJ2-3; clone size: many; CDR3 DNA: TGTGCCAGCAGCCCCAAATCGTACTACACAGATACGCAGTATTTT; CDR3 protein: CASSPKSYYTDTQYF
D gene: .; V gene: TRBV19; J gene: TRBJ2-7; clone size: many; CDR3 DNA: TGTGCCAGTAGGTTCCGCCCCACCTACGAGCAGTACTTC; CDR3 protein: CASRFRPTYEQYF
D gene: .; V gene: TRBV5-1; J gene: TRBJ2-2; clone size: many; CDR3 DNA: TGCGCCAGCAGCTTACAAGCGAACACCGGGGAGCTGTTTTTT; CDR3 protein: CASSLQANTGELFF
D gene: .; V gene: TRBV10-3; J gene: TRBJ1-6; clone size: many; CDR3 DNA: TGTGCCATGCGGGGGACGGACAATTCACCCCTCCACTTT; CDR3 protein: CAMRGTDNSPLHF
D gene: .; V gene: TRBV12-3/TRBV12-4; J gene: TRBJ1-2; clone size: many; CDR3 DNA: TGTGCCAGCAGTTTAACGGACCAACATGGCTACACCTTC; CDR3 protein: CASSLTDQHGYTF
D gene: .; V gene: TRBV9; J gene: TRBJ2-7; clone size: many; CDR3 DNA: TGTGCCAGCAGCGTAGGTCTTCTTGGGCCCGAGCAGTACTTC; CDR3 protein: CASSVGLLGPEQYF
D gene: .; V gene: TRBV19; J gene: TRBJ2-3; clone size: many; CDR3 DNA: TGTGCCAGTAGTATCCCATGGGGGGATACGCAGTATTTT; CDR3 protein: CASSIPWGDTQYF
D gene: .; V gene: TRBV12-3/TRBV12-4; J gene: TRBJ2-3; clone size: medium-sized; CDR3 DNA: TGTGCCAGCAGTTCCTCGATCGCCACAGATACGCAGTATTTT; CDR3 protein: CASSSSIATDTQYF
D gene: .; V gene: TRBV6-5; J gene: TRBJ1-2; clone size: many; CDR3 DNA: TGTGCCAGCAGTTACTCCCGAGCCGGGACTTATAGGAGTAACTATGGCTACACCTTC; CDR3 protein: CASSYSRAGTYRSNYGYTF
D gene: TRBD2; V gene: TRBV5-6; J gene: TRBJ2-2; clone size: many; CDR3 DNA: TGTGCCACCTCCTCCTTAGCGGGGGGGAACACCGGGGAGCTGTTTTTT; CDR3 protein: CATSSLAGGNTGELFF
D gene: TRBD2; V gene: TRBV20-1; J gene: TRBJ2-3; clone size: many; CDR3 DNA: TGCAGTGCGGAGAGCGGGGAGGGAACAGATACGCAGTATTTT; CDR3 protein: CSAESGEGTDTQYF
D gene: TRBD2; V gene: TRBV5-4; J gene: TRBJ2-3; clone size: many; CDR3 DNA: TGTGCCAGCAGCCTCGGGGGAAGCGGGGGGGCAAGAGATACGCAGTATTTT; CDR3 protein: CASSLGGSGGARDTQYF
D gene: .; V gene: TRBV4-3; J gene: TRBJ2-1; clone size: many; CDR3 DNA: TGCGCCAGCAGCCAAGATCGATGGGACCCTTACAATGAGCAGTTCTTC; CDR3 protein: CASSQDRWDPYNEQFF
D gene: .; V gene: TRBV7-9; J gene: TRBJ2-5; clone size: .; CDR3 DNA: TGTGCCAGCAGCAGGCGGACAGAAGAGACCCAGTACTTC; CDR3 protein: CASSRRTEETQYF